The sequence of this T cell receptor beta chain was determined in a study of shared clonotypes between healthy human individuals (dated by TCRdb to 2019 to 2021). The study in broad terms: The cohort comprised a couple of women and three men aged 18 to 49 years. Leukapheresis yielded between about 0.94 and 9.5 billion PBMCs per donor. For each donor, CD4 naive and CD4 memory were each run on three plates, CD8 naive on two plates, and CD8 memory on one plate. Libraries were prepared and TCR repertoires were sequenced by different laboratories using diverse techniques, in order to increase sequencing depth and limit assay-specific biases. The study deeply sequenced blood TCR repertoires of about 5 healthy adults to estimate repertoire size and the extent of clonotype sharing between individuals.

Trimming removed 0 bases from V and 3 bases from J, leaving 9 bases between the germline ends. Its CDR3 holds 15 amino acids, cysteine through phenylalanine. The entry retains the CDR3 DNA only, 45 bases that are in frame from base 1. Via the germline V gene, CDR1 is ENHRY and CDR2 SYGVKD. Using the deep immunoSEQ assay, TCR CDR3 regions were amplified from genomic DNA by multiplex PCR. Genomic DNA extracted from each cell subset was distributed evenly over all wells of several immunoSEQ 96-well plates, and each plate served as one replicate. Each replicate PCR for sorted subsets received about 210 ng genomic DNA, equal to tens of thousands of T cell genomes. Purified libraries were measured with a Qubit 3.0 fluorometer, size-checked on a Bioanalyzer 2100, and measured again with the KAPA Library Quantification kit. Each immunoSEQ 96-well plate was sequenced on its own single-read 150-cycle Illumina NextSeq 550 flow cell. As for how the authors treated the data: The immunoSEQ output contained only junctional sequences without quality scores, so filtering could not match that applied to full-length reads. Sequences were annotated with PyIR, a Python wrapper for IgBLAST v1.9, using IMGT germline references to assign V/J genes and CDR3. Reads were removed for weak V/J assignments (E-value above 1e-6), missing CDR3, stop codons, out-of-frame junctions, or ambiguous translated residues. V3J clonotypes were defined as sequences sharing an identical inferred V gene, J gene, and CDR3 amino acid sequence. Percentage overlap between repertoires was computed as shared unique clonotypes divided by the size of the smaller repertoire. Repertoire richness was assessed with RTK rarefaction, the Chao1 estimator, and Recon v2.1 estimates of unobserved clonotypes. Generation probabilities for all TCRbeta clonotypes obtained by the gDNA method from four donors were computed using OLGA. Drawn from immuneACCESS, this table holds only the in-frame rearrangements with V and J called that TCRdb kept. Clones are partly lost; checked studies trace under half to an unresolved V gene and leave the rest unexplained. That table gives V, J and clone size, and the DNA gave D and trimming. This sample has a few million clones in its table, and approximately 96% of those were observed once. The top ten clonotypes cover about 0.13% of the sample.

What the study reported, not specific to this receptor: Approximately 5% of naive CD4, 3.5% of naive CD8, approximately 2% of memory CD4, and roughly 0.4% of memory CD8 clonotypes were shared across four donors. Because the study included only a small number of donors, the genetic and exposure-history diversity represented was limited. Based on pairwise subsampling, the degree of clonotype sharing among donors was expected to be affected by sequencing depth. Only blood was sampled, and tissue TCR repertoires likely differ from those in blood. Estimated clonotype richness was generally larger for naive than for memory subsets. Incomplete sequencing was indicated by rarefaction of sorted-subset datasets, despite the large sequencing depth. Higher generation probabilities were observed for clonotypes shared by all four sorted-subset donors than for non-shared clonotypes.

The donors were healthy, HIV-negative adults who had no recently reported acute infections or vaccinations. Every donor was a Caucasian adult residing in Nashville, Tennessee, USA. CD4+ T cells were enriched by magnetic negative selection; naive cells were then positively selected on CD45RA, and the negative fraction formed the memory subset. Blood was collected by leukapheresis, and PBMCs were isolated by Ficoll-Histopaque density gradient centrifugation and then cryopreserved in liquid nitrogen vapor phase. Analytical flow cytometry was used to check the purity and quantity of every magnetically sorted T cell population. Each sorted fraction had its genomic DNA isolated and then quantified by UV absorbance on a Nanodrop 2000c. This clone was seen only a few times. What antigen it recognizes has not been identified. Nothing much larger sits one base from this clone, and base qualities are not available.

The chain links TRBV10-3 with TRBJ1-3, with the D gene not clear enough to name. Sequences were obtained from naive CD4+ T cells sorted from blood. The label giving this sample's cell subset or site can be read as: CD45RA+ positively selected. This clonotype was sampled from a man aged 18-30 years in good health. Here the CDR3 is given as CAISESVLRGNTIYF. The sequenced DNA is TGTGCCATCAGTGAGTCAGTACTGCGTGGAAACACCATATATTTT.